This TCR beta chain is drawn from a study of blood T cell repertoires in COVID-19 (TCRdb year 2020). Concerning the study at large: Samples from collaborators originated in the United States, Italy and Spain and spanned both the acute and convalescent phases of COVID-19. The dataset comprised deeply sampled blood TCRbeta repertoires from subjects exposed to, actively infected with, or recovered from COVID-19. Nearly every sample came with metadata listing a de-identified subject ID, COVID-19 status, age in years and sex. The samples were drawn from two sources: the first 160 participants of the ongoing ImmuneRACE study, and 1,000 to 1,500 subjects contributed by 6 global collaborators. Where HLA class I and class II types were available, the types were taken from metadata supplied by the sample provider, not from assay-based typing. The repertoires were released in a freely available public database meant as a resource for research on the immune response to SARS-CoV-2. The material from the prospective study consisted of cDNA or gDNA derived from T cells, B-cell-depleted T cells, or PBMCs. The study at large found these results: The amount of clinical and demographic metadata varied by source and participant and was provided uncurated.

With regard to this clone: This clone's antigen is unknown. The sample holds no much larger clone one base away, and base qualities are not on file.

At one collaborating source in Seattle, patients were enrolled during active infection and were followed longitudinally through the course of disease. Whole blood was collected in K2EDTA tubes by collaborating institutions according to the institutions' own protocols. For TCRbeta analysis, collaborators shipped samples in one of three forms: frozen whole blood, isolated PBMCs, or DNA extracted from either of those sample types. The immunoSEQ Assay, a bias-controlled multiplex PCR, was used to amplify TCRbeta CDR3 regions from genomic DNA. The original methods were these. The number of nucleated cells in each sample was estimated from the amplification of reference gene primers within the assay. Sequence reads were collapsed and filtered to measure the absolute abundance of every unique TCRbeta CDR3 rearrangement. Productive Simpson clonality was computed per sample as the square root of Simpson's diversity index over productive rearrangements. The source is immuneACCESS, and TCRdb retained only in-frame sequences with V and J called. Part of the clones is not carried over; for the studies checked, unresolved V genes explain less than half of this, and the remainder is unexplained. V, J and clone size are those of that table, while D and trimming were read from the DNA. In this sample the table shows fewer than 350,000 clones, 86% of which occur a single time. The top ten clonotypes cover less than 15% of the sample.

V is clipped by 2 bases and J by 3 bases, and the sequence between their germline boundaries is 14 bases long. Reading the germline V gene gives CDR1 MNHEY and CDR2 SVGAGI. The CDR3, from cysteine to phenylalanine, totals 16 residues. The DNA shown is the 48-base CDR3, in frame from base 1. Sequencing used peripheral blood. The TCR was taken from a woman aged 25 to 39 with COVID-19, enrolled during active disease. The chain couples TRBV6-5 to TRBJ1-3; the D gene identity is not certain. The nucleotide sequence reads as follows: TGTGCCAGCAGTTACCCTAATCCGAGTCGTGGAAACACCATATATTTT. It translates to CASSYPNPSRGNTIYF.